The 30 T cell receptor beta chains reported below all come from one sample, sequenced in a study of Graves' ophthalmopathy and Graves' hyperthyroidism (dated by TCRdb to the late 2010s). For sequencing, an Illumina HiSeq 2000 was employed. For repertoire sequencing, TCR beta CDR3 regions were amplified from RNA transcripts. The first round was an RT-PCR using HTBI primers with the Qiagen OneStep RT-PCR kit, and this first round was followed by a second-round multiplex PCR, then size selection and purification. Starting from the raw public reads, TCRdb applied fastp trimming at Q25, assembled clones with MiXCR and retained in-frame beta chains. When rows share a CDR3 protein, they turn into one entry using the most common DNA and genes. The table for this sample lists roughly 420,000 distinct CDR3 sequences; under 25% of them were counted only once. Roughly 3% of the sample is taken by the ten largest.

The specimen was peripheral blood. The source of these receptors is a woman under 30 with stable Graves' hyperthyroidism. Donor details come from another sample of the same person, matched by shared clones.

This clonotype has at least ten counts. The chain is built from TRBV5-6 and TRBJ1-1, with D uncertain. CDR1 SGHDT and CDR2 YYEEEE come from the germline V gene. CDR3 size: 12 residues. Trimming left V 4 bases short and J 11 bases short, with 15 bases between. CDR3 in amino acids: CASSPQSGAAFF. CDR3 in DNA: TGTGCCAGCAGCCCACAATCGGGTGCGGCTTTCTTT.

The chain employs TRBV6-5 and TRBJ1-5; no firm D call. CDR3 length: 15 residues. Trimming removed 6 bases from V and 1 base from J, with 13 bases in between. The V gene's germline CDR1 is MNHEY and CDR2 SVGAGI. CDR3 DNA sequence: TGTGCCAGCAGCTTAGCTGTACACAGCAATCAGCCCCAGCATTTT. Translation gives CASSLAVHSNQPQHF.

This clonotype was counted at least ten times. V gene TRBV18 combines with J gene TRBJ2-7, with D perhaps given as TRBD1 or TRBD2 (5 bases each). Looked up from germline, CDR1 is KGHSH and CDR2 is LQKENI. CDR3 length equals 15 residues. V was trimmed by 5 bases and J by 5 bases, leaving 19 bases between them. The DNA of the CDR3 is TGTGCCAGCTCAGTCACCGGGACCTCTAGTGACGAGCAGTACTTC. As protein: CASSVTGTSSDEQYF.

This clonotype has a count of ten or more. J is TRBJ2-5 and V is TRBV29-1, with no clear D. The CDR3 is 13 amino acids. The germline CDR1 and CDR2 sequences are SQVTM and ANQGSEA. Trimming stripped 3 bases from V and 7 bases from J, with 15 bases between. The DNA for the CDR3 is TGCAGCGTTGAGGAAGGCCGTCGCGGGACCCAGTACTTC. It is translated as CSVEEGRRGTQYF.

This clonotype appeared many times. This sequence joins TRBV27 and TRBJ1-6, with D perhaps TRBD1 (5 bases). Trimming took 7 bases from V and 7 from J, leaving 17 bases between them. This CDR3 is built from 15 residues. Germline lookup yields CDR1 MNHEY and CDR2 SMNVEV (reference sequence). Here the CDR3 DNA reads TGTGCCAGCAAACGTTCGGGACTGGGGAATTCACCCCTCCACTTT. Its translation is CASKRSGLGNSPLHF.

The genes are TRBV28 and TRBJ1-1; TRBD1 might be the D (5 bases). The CDR3 length is 15 residues. V was pared by 5 bases and J by 4 bases, with 17 bases between. The germline gives CDR1 MDHEN, CDR2 SYDVKM. Written as DNA, the CDR3 is TGTGCCAGCAGTCCCTTAGCGGGGGGGGGCACTGAAGCTTTCTTT. This sequence encodes CASSPLAGGGTEAFF.

This clonotype occurred many times. The chain recombines TRBV7-8 with TRBJ1-5; the D is unclear. V lost 1 base to trimming and J lost 8 bases, with 9 bases between them. Germline V gene sequence: CDR1 SGHVS, CDR2 FQNEAQ. The CDR3 is 13 residues long. CDR3 sequence reads: CASSLGALKPQHF. DNA of the CDR3: TGTGCCAGCAGCTTAGGAGCACTAAAGCCCCAGCATTTT.

The chain uses TRBV27 and TRBJ1-3, with D possibly being TRBD1 (5 bases). The germline V gene encodes CDR1 MNHEY and CDR2 SMNVEV (reference sequence). The CDR3 runs 12 residues. V was pared by 8 bases and J by 0 bases, with 5 bases between. In DNA form, the CDR3 reads TGTGCCAGCGGACACTCTGGAAACACCATATATTTT. Its protein product is CASGHSGNTIYF.

The V gene is TRBV6-1, the J gene TRBJ2-7, with unresolved D. V lost 4 bases, J lost 2 bases, and 9 bases lay in between. Germline V lookup: CDR1 MNHNS, CDR2 SASEGT. The CDR3 totals 13 residues. In DNA, the CDR3 is TGTGCCAGCAGTGGTTGGCAGACCTACGAGCAGTACTTC. This gives the protein CASSGWQTYEQYF.

The rearrangement links TRBV6-2 or TRBV6-3 to TRBJ1-1, with D possibly being TRBD1 (6 bases). The CDR3 sequence is 14 residues long. Trimming took off 7 bases at V and 1 base at J, with 13 bases between the two ends. Germline CDR1 and CDR2: MNHEY and SVGEGT. The CDR3 DNA reads as TGTGCCAGCAATACAGGGAGTGCGAACACTGAAGCTTTCTTT. It yields the protein CASNTGSANTEAFF.

This clonotype was seen many times. The V and J genes are TRBV6-1 and TRBJ1-5; D remains ambiguous. The length of the CDR3 is 16 residues. V dropped 6 bases and J dropped 4 bases, with 19 bases sitting between them. Germline values: CDR1 MNHNS, CDR2 SASEGT. Here the CDR3 DNA reads TGTGCCAGCAGCCTCACCGGACTCCTGGGGAATCAGCCCCAGCATTTT. It translates to CASSLTGLLGNQPQHF.

There are many counts of this clonotype. This rearrangement joins TRBV6-5 to TRBJ2-7; no reliable D call. Germline values: CDR1 MNHEY, CDR2 SVGAGI. Between the trimmed V and J ends, which lost 4 bases and 0 bases, there was a span of 10 bases. The CDR3 length is 14 residues. Here the CDR3 reads CASSSQPSSYEQYF. DNA of the CDR3: TGTGCCAGCAGTTCCCAACCTAGCTCCTACGAGCAGTACTTC.

At least ten counts were recorded for this clonotype. The chain uses TRBV6-5 and TRBJ2-7; maybe TRBD1 (6 bases). There are 16 residues in the CDR3. Trimming removed 0 bases from V and 0 bases from J, with 12 bases in between. Germline CDR1 and CDR2: MNHEY and SVGAGI. As DNA, the CDR3 is TGTGCCAGCAGTTACTCGCACCGGGACACCTCCTACGAGCAGTACTTC. This codes for CASSYSHRDTSYEQYF.

This clonotype was seen more than once but under ten times. The chain combines TRBV18 with TRBJ1-2; maybe TRBD1 (6 bases). Between the trimmed V and J ends, which lost 3 bases and 2 bases, there was a span of 19 bases. CDR1 is KGHSH and CDR2 is LQKENI in the germline V gene. This CDR3 is 17 amino acids long. CDR3 loop: CASSPLGGGAENYGYTF. As DNA, the CDR3 is TGTGCCAGCTCACCCCTTGGGGGGGGGGCAGAAAACTATGGCTACACCTTC. The full variable domain, in which reference TRBV18 and TRBJ1-2 provide the parts outside the CDR3, is NAGVMQNPRHLVRRRGQEARLRCSPMKGHSHVYWYRQLPEEGLKFMVYLQKENIIDESGMPKERFSAEFPKEGPSILRIQQVVRGDSAAYFCASSPLGGGAENYGYTFGSGTRLTVV.

The sample holds many counts of this clonotype. V gene TRBV6-5 combines with J gene TRBJ1-5; D possibly corresponds to TRBD1 (5 bases). The length of the CDR3 is 16 residues. The V gene's germline CDR1 is MNHEY and CDR2 SVGAGI. Trimming shortened V by 5 bases and J by 0 bases, and 14 bases separated the two germline ends. This chain's CDR3 is CASSPWGRYSNQPQHF. The CDR3 DNA follows: TGTGCCAGCAGTCCGTGGGGACGATATAGCAATCAGCCCCAGCATTTT.

Ten or more counts support this clonotype. The rearrangement uses TRBV5-4 and TRBJ1-5, with TRBD1 matching 8 bases. The CDR3 is made up of 18 amino acids. V shed 2 bases and J 3 bases; nucleotides not matched to a gene: 13. CDR1 and CDR2 (germline): SGHNT, YYREEE (reference sequence). The CDR3 protein is CASSFATGGASFNQPQHF. The CDR3 DNA reads as TGTGCCAGCAGCTTCGCCACAGGGGGGGCGTCTTTCAATCAGCCCCAGCATTTT.

Ten or more counts support this clonotype. The junction and the germline gene differ at one end; a read error may be behind it. The chain carries TRBV29-1 and TRBJ2-5; D is unclear. CDR1 and CDR2 (germline): SQVTM, ANQGSEA. The length of the CDR3 is 13 residues. This CDR3 reads CSVDAIYQETQHF. The CDR3 DNA follows: TGCAGCGTTGACGCCATATACCAAGAGACCCAGCACTTC.

Remarks on this clonotype: Possible read error: a much larger clone is one base away. The CDR3 does not close with the conserved phenylalanine or tryptophan, likely indicating a read error. This rearrangement joins TRBV3-1 to TRBJ2-7; 7 bases align to TRBD1. CDR1 LGHDT and CDR2 YNNKEL come from the germline V gene (reference sequence). The V and J ends lost 5 bases and 2 bases, in that order; junction bases with no gene match: 9. The CDR3 is made up of 15 amino acids. In DNA form, the CDR3 reads TGTGCCAGCAGCGTTCGACAGGGTGACCCCTACGAGCAGTACTAC. This encodes CASSVRQGDPYEQYY.

This clonotype was counted ten times or more. V usage is TRBV7-8 and J usage is TRBJ2-7, with TRBD2 matching 14 bases. V lost 6 bases and J lost 3; bases outside the gene matches: 4. Germline values: CDR1 SGHVS, CDR2 FQNEAQ. The CDR3 contains 15 residues. Here the CDR3 reads CASSPGLAGVYEQYF. CDR3 nucleotide sequence: TGTGCCAGCAGTCCGGGACTAGCGGGAGTCTACGAGCAGTACTTC.

The chain links TRBV12-3 or TRBV12-4 to TRBJ1-2; 9 bases agree with TRBD1. The CDR3 consists of 15 residues. J gave up 5 bases and V 4 bases, and 8 bases lay outside the gene matches. The CDR3: CASSYGTGTNYGYTF. The DNA for the CDR3 is TGTGCCAGCAGTTATGGGACAGGGACGAATTATGGCTACACCTTC.

Concerning this clonotype: At one of its ends the junction is not consistent with the germline gene, which may arise from a read error. The chain couples TRBV10-3 to TRBJ1-2, with unresolved D. Germline loops: CDR1 ENHRY, CDR2 SYGVKD. CDR3 length: 16 amino acids. CDR3 loop: CASSESDGFANYGYTF. CDR3 coding DNA: TGTGCCAGCAGTGAGTCGGACGGGTTTGCTAACTATGGCTACACCTTC.

Ten or more counts support this clonotype. The V gene is TRBV6-2 or TRBV6-3, the J gene TRBJ2-5, with 9 bases lining up with TRBD1. Germline values: CDR1 MNHEY, CDR2 SVGEGT. V lost 6 bases, J lost 7 bases, and 12 bases stayed unmatched. The CDR3 covers 15 residues. The CDR3 loop reads CASSQLRTGAGTQYF. CDR3 nucleotides: TGTGCCAGCAGCCAACTCAGGACAGGGGCAGGGACCCAGTACTTC.

This clonotype appeared a few times. J is TRBJ1-1 and V is TRBV30, with D possibly TRBD1 on 5 matching bases. V lost 7 bases to trimming and J lost 5 bases, with 17 bases between them. The length of the CDR3 is 13 residues. Germline CDR1 is GTSNPN and CDR2 is SVGIG (reference sequence). CDR3 coding DNA: TGTGCCTTTTGTAGGGGAGGTGGGACTGAAGCTTTCTTT. This codes for CAFCRGGGTEAFF.

In its sample, this clonotype was seen many times. V is TRBV7-2 and J is TRBJ1-2; TRBD1 matches 10 bases. J gave up 7 bases and V 5 bases, and 7 bases lay outside the gene matches. This CDR3 contains 14 residues. Germline V CDR1 and CDR2: SGHTA, FQGNSA. The CDR3 sequence: CASSLDRGPRGYTF. Written as DNA, the CDR3 is TGTGCCAGCAGCCTCGACAGGGGGCCTCGTGGCTACACCTTC.

The chain has TRBV5-1 and TRBJ2-2, with 10 bases fitting TRBD2. This CDR3 comprises 17 residues. Germline V lookup: CDR1 SGHRS, CDR2 YFSETQ. The ends lost 4 bases at V and 3 bases at J; junction bases unmatched: 9. CDR3 DNA sequence: TGCGCCAGCAGCCCCCGCGGACTAGCGGAGTACACCGGGGAGCTGTTTTTT. This codes for CASSPRGLAEYTGELFF.

The genes are TRBV19 and TRBJ1-2; D uncertain. Germline CDR1 LNHDA, CDR2 SQIVND (reference sequence). With 3 bases removed from V and 4 bases from J, the gap between germline ends came to 9 bases. The CDR3 totals 13 residues. CDR3 protein: CASSISTLYGYTF. In DNA form, the CDR3 reads TGTGCCAGTAGTATCTCAACCCTCTATGGCTACACCTTC.

This clonotype was observed at least ten times. The V and J genes are TRBV7-3 and TRBJ2-5; 7 positions agree with TRBD1. V shed 5 bases, J shed 5 bases, and the junction held 11 bases outside the gene matches. Per the germline V gene, CDR1 is SGHTA and CDR2 is FQGTGA. This CDR3 is built from 15 residues. DNA for the CDR3: TGTGCCAGCAGCGAGAGACAGGGACCTCGGGAGACCCAGTACTTC. As protein: CASSERQGPRETQYF.

This clonotype appeared many times. The gene calls are TRBV11-2 and TRBJ2-6; no reliable D call. The germline gives CDR1 SGHAT, CDR2 FQNNGV. This CDR3 region has 16 residues. Trimming removed 0 bases at V and 4 bases at J, with 10 bases between. The CDR3 protein is CASSLDRSPGANVLTF. In DNA form, the CDR3 reads TGTGCCAGCAGCTTAGATCGGTCCCCGGGGGCCAACGTCCTGACTTTC.

This clonotype was counted ten times or more. The V and J genes are TRBV2 and TRBJ2-7; TRBD2 aligns across 10 bases. The CDR3 extends over 14 amino acids. In germline, CDR1 is SNHLY, CDR2 FYNNEI. V was pared by 6 bases and J by 5 bases, with 7 bases of the junction left unmatched. The chain's CDR3 is CASRLAGGLNEQYF. DNA for the CDR3: TGTGCCAGCAGATTAGCGGGAGGCCTAAACGAGCAGTACTTC.

Notes on this clonotype: A much larger clone differs from this one at a single base, so this may be a read error. The CDR3 protein is CASSLWQARSTF. The DNA for the CDR3 is TGTGCCAGCAGCTTATGGCAGGCCCGGAGCACCTTC. This chain uses TRBV7-2 with TRBJ1-2; D gene unclear. CDR1 SGHTA and CDR2 FQGNSA come from the germline V gene. V was clipped by 2 bases and J by 13 bases, with 14 bases between them. The CDR3 has 12 residues. The variable domain in full, completed from reference TRBV7-2 and TRBJ1-2, reads GAGVSQSPSNKVTEKGKDVELRCDPISGHTALYWYRQSLGQGLEFLIYFQGNSAPDKSGLPSDRFSAERTGGSVSTLTIQRTQQEDSAVYLCASSLWQARSTFGSGTRLTVV.